The following is a T cell receptor (beta chain) sequence with its context. As yet, its antigen is unknown. Repertoires were generated with immunoSEQ multiplex PCR, while TCRdb's copy carries only in-frame clones and drops some. The sample has around 1,800 clones; approximately 35% are singletons. The data belong to a study of T cells in localized non-small cell lung cancer. Regarding the study as a whole: Uninvolved adjacent lung had more T cell clonality than any other tissue, topping tumor. As only one tumor region underwent sequencing, heterogeneity remains possible. A higher density of T cells in blood coincided with extended overall survival.

Germline lookup yields CDR1 MNHGY and CDR2 SAAAGT. The CDR3 has 15 amino acids. The V gene lost 5 bases and the J gene lost 2 bases, with 13 bases spanning the gap. Sample: lung tumor tissue, taken before any cancer treatment. The receptor was isolated from a female donor older than 55 with stage I lung adenocarcinoma. The J gene is TRBJ1-5, the V gene TRBV6-8, with TRBD1 as a possible D gene (5 bases). CDR3 nucleotides: TGTGCCAGCAGTGGGGCCTCTAGGGGCAATCAGCCCCAGCATTTT. Translated, it gives CASSGASRGNQPQHF.